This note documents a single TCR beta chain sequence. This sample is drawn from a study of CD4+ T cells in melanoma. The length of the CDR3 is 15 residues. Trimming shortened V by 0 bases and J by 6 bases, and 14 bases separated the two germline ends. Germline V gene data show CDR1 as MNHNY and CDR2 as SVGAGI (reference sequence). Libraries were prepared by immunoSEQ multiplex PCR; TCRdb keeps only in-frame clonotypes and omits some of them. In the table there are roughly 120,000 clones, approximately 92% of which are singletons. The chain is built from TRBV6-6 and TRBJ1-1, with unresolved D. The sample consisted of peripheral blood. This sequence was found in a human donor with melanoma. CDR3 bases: TGTGCCAGCAGTTACTCGTTGGGCGACATACCTGAAGCTTTCTTT. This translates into CASSYSLGDIPEAFF.